This TCR beta chain was documented in a study of T cells in Graves' hyperthyroidism and ophthalmopathy (dated by TCRdb to between 2018 and 2021). The study in broad terms: To identify TCR V-J signatures that set the groups apart, the researchers used a discovery cohort of more than 95 patients, made up of 40 to 45 with Graves' ophthalmopathy and some 55 with stable Graves' hyperthyroidism. The 75 to 100 discovery patients were randomly divided into training and test sets at a 7:3 ratio. Thyroid tissue and blood T-cell repertoires from six Graves' hyperthyroidism patients were also compared in the study. The paper describes TCR Vbeta CDR3 sequencing of more than 120 peripheral blood samples, made up of roughly 45 ophthalmopathy patients, around 78 hyperthyroidism patients and 17 progressor patients. Prospective prediction of ophthalmopathy was tested in an independent validation cohort consisting of roughly 20 hyperthyroidism patients and 15 to 17 patients who later progressed to ophthalmopathy. After blood sampling, hyperthyroidism patients were treated with methimazole at a starting dose of 30 mg daily, and ophthalmopathy patients were treated with high-dose intravenous methylprednisolone.

With respect to this clonotype: The target of this receptor is not known. Base qualities are not at hand, and no much larger clone is one base apart.

Findings and caveats that apply to the study as a whole: Most expanded thyroid clonotypes (frequency above 0.001) were also found in blood, which suggests that blood repertoires may mirror thyroid immune responses. During validation, the model predicted progression to ophthalmopathy a median of about 5.9 months ahead of onset, with around 71% sensitivity and around 72% specificity. No statistical method was used to fix the sample size in advance, and group allocation was not hidden from the investigators. In cross-validation, a model built on a 13 V-J signature told ophthalmopathy apart from stable hyperthyroidism with approximately 91% sensitivity and around 81% specificity, and in testing the same model reached 80%/75%.

Amplification of TCR beta CDR3 regions was carried out from RNA transcripts. A first-round RT-PCR of the TCR CDR3 used the HTBI primer set with the Qiagen OneStep RT-PCR kit. Libraries were constructed in a second round of multiplex PCR, after which size selection and purification were carried out. Sequencing of the libraries was done on an Illumina HiSeq2000 using paired-end 100 bp reads. The source study handled its data this way. SOAPnuke was used to process the raw data, throwing out any read that contained adapters or uncalled bases, had a mean Phred below 15, or lacked an exact constant-primer or identifier match. High-quality paired reads were merged using COPE v1.2.5, and each unique nucleotide sequence was defined as a clonotype. MiTCR v1.1 was used to align clonotypes to the IMGT TRBV, TRBD and TRBJ reference segments. The analysis included only V-J combinations with a frequency above 0.0001, which together covered about 99% of the repertoires. A TCS score was defined as the ratio of F50 (clonal expansion) to E x V (chaos), with BLOSUM62-based TCRdist applied between CDR3 peptides within each V-J. Welch's t-statistics and random forest reduced 500 to 650 V-J features to 13, which were used in a naive Bayes classifier (R e1071). Thyroid-blood repertoire similarity was quantified with the Morisita-Horn index. TCRdb handled the public reads itself, with Q25 trimming in fastp and clone calling in MiXCR, and kept productive beta chains. Identical CDR3 protein sequences are pooled into one entry, listed with their most common genes and DNA. TCRdb, not the original authors, processed these V and J calls. A total of about 510,000 distinct CDR3 sequences appear in this sample, approximately 49% of them only once. About two fifths of the sample rests with the top ten.

Exclusion was applied to patients with uncontrolled infections, other autoimmune diseases, pregnancy or lactation. Clinical symptoms, serum thyroxine and TRAb, thyroid ultrasound, and orbital computed tomography formed the basis for the diagnoses. Total RNA was extracted using Trizol reagent, and RNA quality was assessed on an Agilent 2100 Bioanalyzer. Based on the germline V gene, the CDR1 and CDR2 sequences are SGHTA and FQGNSA. Germline trimming amounts to 5 bases on V and 3 bases on J, with 8 as the count of junction bases outside the gene matches. Its CDR3 holds 15 amino acids, cysteine through phenylalanine. Only the CDR3 portion is preserved as DNA: 45 bases, with reading frame beginning at the first base.

The chain is assembled from TRBV7-2 and TRBJ2-7, with 9 bases in between that match TRBD1. The TCR was taken from an adult woman with Graves' disease, either hyperthyroidism or ophthalmopathy (not recorded which). The sample taken for sequencing was peripheral blood or thyroid tissue (not recorded which). The CDR3 protein sequence reads: CASSQGTGTNYEQYF. Read as DNA, the sequence is TGTGCCAGCAGCCAAGGGACAGGGACAAACTACGAGCAGTACTTC.